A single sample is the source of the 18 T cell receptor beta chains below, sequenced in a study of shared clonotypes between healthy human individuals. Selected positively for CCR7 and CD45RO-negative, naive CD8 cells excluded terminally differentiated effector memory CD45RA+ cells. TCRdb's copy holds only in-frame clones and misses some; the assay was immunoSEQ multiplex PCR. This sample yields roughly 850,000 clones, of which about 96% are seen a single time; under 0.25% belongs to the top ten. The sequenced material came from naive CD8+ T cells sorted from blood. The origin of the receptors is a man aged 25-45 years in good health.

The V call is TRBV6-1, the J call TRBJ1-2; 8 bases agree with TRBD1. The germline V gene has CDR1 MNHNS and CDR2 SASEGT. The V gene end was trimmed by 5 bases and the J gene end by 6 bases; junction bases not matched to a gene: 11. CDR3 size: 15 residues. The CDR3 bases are TGTGCCAGCAGTACCCATCAGGGGGCGGGAGATGGCTACACCTTC. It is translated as CASSTHQGAGDGYTF.

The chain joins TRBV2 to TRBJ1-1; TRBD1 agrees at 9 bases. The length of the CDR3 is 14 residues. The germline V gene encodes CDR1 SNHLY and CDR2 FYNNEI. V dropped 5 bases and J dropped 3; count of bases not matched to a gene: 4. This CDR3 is CASSPGTGYTEAFF. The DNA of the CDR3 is TGTGCCAGCAGTCCCGGGACAGGGTACACTGAAGCTTTCTTT.

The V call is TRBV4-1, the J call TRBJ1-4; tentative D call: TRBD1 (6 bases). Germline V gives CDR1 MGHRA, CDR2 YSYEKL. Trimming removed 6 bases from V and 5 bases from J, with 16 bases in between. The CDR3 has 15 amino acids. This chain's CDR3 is CASRITIQGNEKLFF. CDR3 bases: TGCGCCAGCAGGATAACCATACAGGGAAATGAAAAACTGTTTTTT.

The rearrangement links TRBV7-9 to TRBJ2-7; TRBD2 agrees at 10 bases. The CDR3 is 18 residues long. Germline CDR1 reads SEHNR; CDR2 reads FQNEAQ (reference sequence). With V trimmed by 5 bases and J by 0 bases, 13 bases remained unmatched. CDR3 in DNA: TGTGCCAGCAGCCAACCACCCGGGGCTAGCGGGAGCTCCTACGAGCAGTACTTC. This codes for CASSQPPGASGSSYEQYF.

The chain's CDR3 is CASSPGPDITYGYTF. The CDR3 DNA reads TGTGCCAGCAGCCCAGGCCCCGATATAACCTATGGCTACACCTTC. The gene calls are TRBV13 and TRBJ1-2, with D hard to call. Germline V gives CDR1 PRHDT, CDR2 FYEKMQ (reference sequence). The CDR3 loop spans 15 amino acids. The V gene lost 5 bases and the J gene lost 4 bases, with 17 bases spanning the gap.

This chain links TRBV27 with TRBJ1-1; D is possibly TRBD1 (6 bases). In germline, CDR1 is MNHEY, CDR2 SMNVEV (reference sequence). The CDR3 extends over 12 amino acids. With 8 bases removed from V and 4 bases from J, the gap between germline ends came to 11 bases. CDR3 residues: CASYGGGTEAFF. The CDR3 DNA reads TGTGCCAGCTATGGAGGGGGCACTGAAGCTTTCTTT.

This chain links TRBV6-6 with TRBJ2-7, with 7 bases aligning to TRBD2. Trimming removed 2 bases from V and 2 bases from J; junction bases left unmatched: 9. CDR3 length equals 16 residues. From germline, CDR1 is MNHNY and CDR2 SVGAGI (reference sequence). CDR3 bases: TGTGCCAGCAGTTACGGAACTAGCGAGAACACCTACGAGCAGTACTTC. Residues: CASSYGTSENTYEQYF.

The CDR3, as DNA: TGTGCCAGCAGTGTTGGAGACGGGAACAGCCTCGATGAGCAGTTCTTC. This sequence encodes CASSVGDGNSLDEQFF. The V and J genes are TRBV2 and TRBJ2-1, with D possibly matching TRBD2 (5 bases). Germline values: CDR1 SNHLY, CDR2 FYNNEI. With 4 bases removed from V and 8 bases from J, the gap between germline ends came to 21 bases. This CDR3 has 16 residues.

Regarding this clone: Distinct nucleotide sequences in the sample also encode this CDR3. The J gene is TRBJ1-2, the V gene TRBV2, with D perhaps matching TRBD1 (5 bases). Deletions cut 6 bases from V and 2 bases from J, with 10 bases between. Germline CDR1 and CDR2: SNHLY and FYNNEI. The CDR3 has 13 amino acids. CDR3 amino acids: CASSGRQNYGYTF. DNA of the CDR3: TGTGCCAGCAGCGGTCGACAGAACTATGGCTACACCTTC.

CDR3 sequence reads: CASSLSSGGANEKLFF. The CDR3 DNA is TGTGCCAGCAGTTTATCCTCTGGTGGGGCTAATGAAAAACTGTTTTTT. The chain is built from TRBV27 and TRBJ1-4; D is undetermined. CDR3 size: 16 residues. The V end was cut by 0 bases, the J end by 3 bases, with 11 bases between. CDR1 is MNHEY, CDR2 SMNVEV, per germline (reference sequence). Looking up the rest from reference TRBV27 and TRBJ1-4 gives the full variable domain: EAQVTQNPRYLITVTGKKLTVTCSQNMNHEYMSWYRQDPGLGLRQIYYSMNVEVTDKGDVPEGYKVSRKEKRNFPLILESPSPNQTSLYFCASSLSSGGANEKLFFGSGTQLSVL.

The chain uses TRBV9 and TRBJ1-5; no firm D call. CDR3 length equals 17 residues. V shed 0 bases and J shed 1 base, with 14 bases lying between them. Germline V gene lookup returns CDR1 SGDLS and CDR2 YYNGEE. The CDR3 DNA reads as TGTGCCAGCAGCGTAGTACGGGAGCAGACGAGCAATCAGCCCCAGCATTTT. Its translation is CASSVVREQTSNQPQHF. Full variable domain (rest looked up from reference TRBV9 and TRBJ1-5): DSGVTQTPKHLITATGQRVTLRCSPRSGDLSVYWYQQSLDQGLQFLIQYYNGEERAKGNILERFSAQQFPDLHSELNLSSLELGDSALYFCASSVVREQTSNQPQHFGDGTRLSIL.

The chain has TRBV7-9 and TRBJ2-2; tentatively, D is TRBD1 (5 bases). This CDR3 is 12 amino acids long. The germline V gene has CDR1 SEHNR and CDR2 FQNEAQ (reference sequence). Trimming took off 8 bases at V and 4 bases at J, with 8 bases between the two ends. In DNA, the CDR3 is TGTGCCAGCTCTGGGGCCACCGGGGAGCTGTTTTTT. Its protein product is CASSGATGELFF.

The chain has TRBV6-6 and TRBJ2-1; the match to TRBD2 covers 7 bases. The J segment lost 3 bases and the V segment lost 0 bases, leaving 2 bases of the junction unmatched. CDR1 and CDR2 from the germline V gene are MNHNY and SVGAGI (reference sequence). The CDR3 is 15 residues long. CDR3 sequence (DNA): TGTGCCAGCAGTTACTCGGCGGGAGTCTACAATGAGCAGTTCTTC. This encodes CASSYSAGVYNEQFF.

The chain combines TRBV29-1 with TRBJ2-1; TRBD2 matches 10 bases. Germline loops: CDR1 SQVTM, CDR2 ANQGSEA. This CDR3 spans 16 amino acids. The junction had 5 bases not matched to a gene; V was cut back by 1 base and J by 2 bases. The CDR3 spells CSVEGGLAITYNEQFF. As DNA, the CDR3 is TGCAGCGTTGAAGGGGGACTAGCGATCACCTACAATGAGCAGTTCTTC.

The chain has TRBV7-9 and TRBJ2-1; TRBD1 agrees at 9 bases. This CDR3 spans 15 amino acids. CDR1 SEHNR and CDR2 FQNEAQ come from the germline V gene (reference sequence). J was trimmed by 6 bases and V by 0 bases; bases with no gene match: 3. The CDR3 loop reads CASSLAPGQGNEQFF. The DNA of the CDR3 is TGTGCCAGCAGCTTAGCTCCGGGACAGGGCAATGAGCAGTTCTTC.

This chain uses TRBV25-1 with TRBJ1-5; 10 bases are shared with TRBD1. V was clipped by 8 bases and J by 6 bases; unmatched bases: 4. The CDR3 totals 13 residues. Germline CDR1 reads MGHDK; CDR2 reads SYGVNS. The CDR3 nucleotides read TGTGCCAGCTCACGGACAGGGGGTCAGCCCCAGCATTTT. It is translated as CASSRTGGQPQHF. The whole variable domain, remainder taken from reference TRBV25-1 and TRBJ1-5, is EADIYQTPRYLVIGTGKKITLECSQTMGHDKMYWYQQDPGMELHLIHYSYGVNSTEKGDLSSESTVSRIRTEHFPLTLESARPSHTSQYLCASSRTGGQPQHFGDGTRLSIL.

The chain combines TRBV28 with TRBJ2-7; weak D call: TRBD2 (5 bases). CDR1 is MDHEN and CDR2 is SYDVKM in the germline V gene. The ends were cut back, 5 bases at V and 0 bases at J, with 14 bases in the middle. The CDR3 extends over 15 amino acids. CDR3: CASSPGLTASYEQYF. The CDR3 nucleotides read TGTGCCAGCAGTCCCGGACTGACGGCCTCCTACGAGCAGTACTTC.

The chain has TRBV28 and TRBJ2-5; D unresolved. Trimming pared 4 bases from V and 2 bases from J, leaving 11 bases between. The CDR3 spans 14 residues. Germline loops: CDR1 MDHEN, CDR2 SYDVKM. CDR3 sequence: CASSSRRAQETQYF. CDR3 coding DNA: TGTGCCAGCAGTTCCCGAAGGGCACAAGAGACCCAGTACTTC.